This T cell receptor (beta chain) was documented in a study of T-cell memory formation after mild COVID-19. Background on the study: The study found TCR clusters largely donor specific. Broader study findings: Detection of some responders pre-infection suggested pre-existing cross-reactive memory T cells participated. Later expanders leaned toward CD4+, whereas clones contracting from day 15 to 85 were balanced CD4/CD8.

TCRdb reanalysed the 5' RACE reads using MiXCR and keeps one entry per CDR3 protein. The sample carries some 300,000 distinct CDR3 sequences, roughly a fifth recorded once. Note on this clonotype: What it binds is not known.

The receptor comes from a man aged 18-30 years who had mild COVID-19 (a few samples of this study predate the infection). Cell type and time point are not known. Material for sequencing was PBMCs or a T cell subset sorted from them (not recorded which).

The CDR3 DNA sequence: TGTGCCAGTAGCGAATCAAGGCATAGGGATACGCAGTATTTT. Encoded protein: CASSESRHRDTQYF. This chain uses TRBV19 with TRBJ2-3; no clear D. V lost 6 bases and J 6 bases, leaving 16 bases between the germline ends. This CDR3 contains 14 residues. The germline gives CDR1 LNHDA, CDR2 SQIVND (reference sequence). The full variable domain, completed using reference TRBV19 and TRBJ2-3, is DGGITQSPKYLFRKEGQNVTLSCEQNLNHDAMYWYRQDPGQGLRLIYYSQIVNDFQKGDIAEGYSVSREKKESFPLTVTSAQKNPTAFYLCASSESRHRDTQYFGPGTRLTVL.